This TCR beta chain was sequenced in a study of shared clonotypes between healthy human individuals. Germline V gives CDR1 MDHEN, CDR2 SYDVKM. The CDR3 is 14 amino acids. Between the trimmed V and J ends, which lost 2 bases and 2 bases, there was a span of 10 bases. Sequenced by immunoSEQ multiplex PCR; TCRdb stores in-frame clones only, minus some. The sample has fewer than 3 million clones; 85% to 95% are singletons. The sequencing sample was made of naive CD4+ T cells from PBMCs. Subset noted: CD45RA+ positively selected. This receptor was identified in a man aged 18-30 years in good health. Some clones in this sample may be carry-over from other donors' samples. The rearrangement links TRBV28 to TRBJ2-7, with D uncertain. As DNA, the CDR3 is TGTGCCAGCAGTTTAGTCGACCGAGCCTACGAGCAGTACTTC. This translates into CASSLVDRAYEQYF.